The T cell receptor beta chain described here comes from a study of blood T cell repertoires in COVID-19 (dated by TCRdb to the early 2020s). As for the study more broadly: The collaborator samples originated in the United States, Italy and Spain and spanned the acute and convalescent phases of COVID-19. The sample metadata nearly always contained a de-identified subject ID, COVID-19 status, age in years and sex. The repertoires were released in a freely available public database meant as a resource for research on the immune response to SARS-CoV-2. The material from the prospective study consisted of cDNA or gDNA derived from T cells, B-cell-depleted T cells, or PBMCs. The samples were drawn from the first 160 participants of the ongoing ImmuneRACE study and from more than 1,000 subjects provided by 6 global collaborators. Subjects who had been exposed to COVID-19, were actively infected with it, or had recovered from it provided the deeply sampled blood TCRbeta repertoires that made up the dataset. Where HLA class I and class II types were available, the types were taken from metadata supplied by the sample provider, not from assay-based typing.

The immunoSEQ Assay, a bias-controlled multiplex PCR, was used to amplify TCRbeta CDR3 regions from genomic DNA. Under the source paper's analysis protocol: The number of nucleated cells in each sample was estimated by amplification of reference gene primers within the assay. To quantify the absolute abundance of each unique TCRbeta CDR3 rearrangement, sequence reads were collapsed and filtered. Productive Simpson clonality was computed per sample as the square root of Simpson's diversity index over productive rearrangements. The source is immuneACCESS, and TCRdb retained only in-frame sequences with V and J called. Part of the clones is not carried over; for the studies checked, unresolved V genes explain less than half of this, and the remainder is unexplained. V and J calls and clone size follow that table, whereas D and trimming were derived from the DNA. In this sample the table shows 50,000 to 65,000 clones, roughly 80% of which occur a single time. Around a fifth of the sample goes to the ten largest clones.

Each collaborating institution followed its own protocols to collect whole blood in K2EDTA tubes. For TCRbeta analysis, collaborators shipped samples as frozen whole blood, isolated PBMCs, or DNA extracted from either of those sample types. About this clone itself: Its recognized antigen is unknown. It has no much larger one-base neighbor in the sample; base qualities were not kept.

On the study overall, not on this receptor specifically: The amount of clinical and demographic metadata varied by source and participant and was provided uncurated.

CDR1 and CDR2 were assigned from the germline V gene as SGHVT and SQSDAQ. The V and J ends are trimmed by 0 bases and 2 bases, leaving 16 bases between them. Its CDR3 holds 18 amino acids, cysteine through phenylalanine. Only CDR3 DNA remains: 54 bases, in frame from the first base. The sequence is built from TRBV7-4 and TRBJ1-4; the D gene is not confidently resolved. The specimen was peripheral blood. The source of this sequence is a woman aged 60-70 years with acute or convalescent COVID-19. The CDR3 protein sequence reads: CASSLAHSTGGTNEKLFF. The DNA is TGTGCCAGCAGCTTAGCGCATTCCACGGGAGGTACTAATGAAAAACTGTTTTTT.